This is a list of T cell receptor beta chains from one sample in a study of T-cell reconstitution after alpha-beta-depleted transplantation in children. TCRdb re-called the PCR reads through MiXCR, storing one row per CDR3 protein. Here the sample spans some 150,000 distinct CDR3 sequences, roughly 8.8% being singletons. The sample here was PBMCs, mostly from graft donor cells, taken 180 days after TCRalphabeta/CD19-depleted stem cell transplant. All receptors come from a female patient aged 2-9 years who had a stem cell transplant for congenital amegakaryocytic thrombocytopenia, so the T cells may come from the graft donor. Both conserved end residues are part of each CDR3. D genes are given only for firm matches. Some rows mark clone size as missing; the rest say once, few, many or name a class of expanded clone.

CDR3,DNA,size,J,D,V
CASRDGADGYTF,TGCGCCAGCCGGGACGGAGCAGATGGCTACACCTTC,many,TRBJ1-2,NA,TRBV5-1
CASSWRPSGGGTEAFF,TGCGCCAGCAGCTGGCGCCCCAGTGGGGGGGGTACTGAAGCTTTCTTT,few,TRBJ1-1,NA,TRBV5-1
CASSLDGYGYTF,TGTGCCAGCAGCTTAGACGGTTATGGCTACACCTTC,many,TRBJ1-2,NA,TRBV7-6
CASSSIAGEGEQFF,TGTGCCAGCAGCTCGATAGCGGGAGAGGGTGAGCAGTTCTTC,few,TRBJ2-1,TRBD2,TRBV5-6
CASSYNGEVNEQYF,TGTGCCAGCAGTTACAACGGGGAAGTCAACGAGCAGTACTTC,many,TRBJ2-7,NA,TRBV6-5
CASSLEAGLSYGYTF,TGTGCCAGCAGCTTGGAGGCAGGGCTCAGCTATGGCTACACCTTC,many,TRBJ1-2,NA,TRBV5-5
CASSLQGSGNTIYF,TGTGCCAGCAGCTTACAGGGCTCTGGAAACACCATATATTTT,many,TRBJ1-3,NA,TRBV11-3
CAISEGQETSPLHF,TGTGCCATCAGTGAGGGACAGGAGACTTCACCCCTCCACTTT,many,TRBJ1-6,TRBD1,TRBV10-3
CASSLRAARNNEKLFF,TGTGCCAGCAGCTTGAGGGCTGCCCGAAATAATGAAAAACTGTTTTTT,NA,TRBJ1-4,NA,TRBV11-2
CASSLAPAQETQYF,TGTGCCAGCAGCTTAGCGCCAGCTCAAGAGACCCAGTACTTC,NA,TRBJ2-5,NA,TRBV7-2
CASTRGGVNQPQHF,TGTGCCAGCACTAGAGGGGGGGTGAATCAGCCCCAGCATTTT,many,TRBJ1-5,NA,TRBV28
CASSLGLSTNTEAFF,TGTGCCAGTAGTTTGGGGCTCAGTACGAACACTGAAGCTTTCTTT,many,TRBJ1-1,NA,TRBV19
CATSDPGTGSTDTQYF,TGTGCCACCAGTGATCCCGGGACAGGGAGCACAGATACGCAGTATTTT,many,TRBJ2-3,TRBD1,TRBV24-1
CSARDIQYNSPLHF,TGCAGTGCTAGAGATATCCAGTATAATTCACCCCTCCACTTT,many,TRBJ1-6,NA,TRBV20-1
CSARGTTYEQYF,TGCAGTGCTAGGGGGACAACCTACGAGCAGTACTTC,many,TRBJ2-7,NA,TRBV20-1
CASSSPGATGGNSPLHF,TGCGCCAGCAGCTCGCCCGGCGCGACAGGGGGCAATTCACCCCTCCACTTT,NA,TRBJ1-6,TRBD1,TRBV5-1